The clone carrying this T cell receptor (beta chain) was detected many times. This sample is drawn from a study of blood T cell repertoires in COVID-19. As for the study in general: Sources were T cells, B-cell-depleted T cells, or PBMCs; the material itself was cDNA or gDNA.

CDR3 length equals 18 residues. J was trimmed by 0 bases and V by 2 bases; bases with no gene match: 5. Germline CDR1 MGHDK, CDR2 SYGVNS. Per the authors' pipeline: The assay estimated nucleated cells by amplifying reference gene primers. Sequenced by immunoSEQ multiplex PCR; TCRdb stores in-frame clones only, minus some. V, J and clone size are taken as reported in that table, and D and trimming were inferred from the DNA itself. The sample has some 390,000 clones, roughly 86% seen once; the top ten hold about 2%. Material: peripheral blood. This receptor was identified in a woman aged 55-69 years with COVID-19, enrolled during active disease. The chain joins TRBV25-1 to TRBJ2-3; 13 nucleotides match TRBD2. The CDR3 loop is CASSETTSGGLSTDTQYF. The CDR3 DNA reads as TGTGCCAGCAGTGAAACGACTAGCGGGGGGCTAAGCACAGATACGCAGTATTTT.